Listed here are 11 T cell receptor beta chains from one sample, sequenced in a study of blood T cell repertoires in COVID-19. Method: immunoSEQ multiplex PCR; TCRdb's copy keeps in-frame clones and lacks some. The sample lists 250,000 to 300,000 clones; almost 90% were seen once. Sequenced input: peripheral blood. These receptors originate from a woman aged 60-75 years with COVID-19, enrolled during active disease.

This chain joins TRBV7-9 and TRBJ1-3; D not certain. V shed 1 base and J shed 2 bases, with 9 bases lying between them. Germline V lookup: CDR1 SEHNR, CDR2 FQNEAQ (reference sequence). CDR3 length: 15 amino acids. CDR3: CASSLGVLTGNTIYF. In DNA form, the CDR3 reads TGTGCCAGCAGCTTAGGAGTACTGACTGGAAACACCATATATTTT.

This chain uses TRBV6-5 with TRBJ1-4; 8 bases match TRBD1. Germline V gives CDR1 MNHEY, CDR2 SVGAGI. The CDR3 has 14 amino acids. The V gene end was trimmed by 6 bases and the J gene end by 2 bases; junction bases not matched to a gene: 2. The chain's CDR3 is CASSRTGTNEKLFF. The CDR3 DNA sequence: TGTGCCAGCAGCAGGACAGGGACTAATGAAAAACTGTTTTTT.

The chain is built from TRBV4-1 and TRBJ1-1; D unclear. The CDR3 has 13 amino acids. V dropped 1 base and J dropped 1 base, with 4 bases sitting between them. The V gene's germline CDR1 is MGHRA and CDR2 YSYEKL. The CDR3 DNA is TGCGCCAGCAGCCAAGCCCAGAACACTGAAGCTTTCTTT. It yields the protein CASSQAQNTEAFF.

This chain links TRBV4-3 with TRBJ2-7, with 9 bases aligning to TRBD2. Germline V CDR1 and CDR2: LGHNA, YSLEER. The ends lost 1 base at V and 2 bases at J; junction bases unmatched: 9. There are 17 residues in the CDR3. The CDR3 is CASSQAGGLAGTYEQYF. For the CDR3, the DNA is TGCGCCAGCAGCCAAGCCGGGGGGCTAGCGGGAACCTACGAGCAGTACTTC.

The rearrangement uses TRBV7-2 and TRBJ2-2; 8 bases line up with TRBD2. The germline gives CDR1 SGHTA, CDR2 FQGNSA. With V trimmed by 2 bases and J by 4 bases, 15 bases remained unmatched. The CDR3 contains 19 residues. The CDR3 DNA reads as TGTGCCAGCAGCTTACAGCCGGGGGGGACTCTTAGGGGCACCGGGGAGCTGTTTTTT. This codes for CASSLQPGGTLRGTGELFF.

The chain recombines TRBV6-5 with TRBJ1-6; 8 bases are a match to TRBD1. The V and J ends lost 2 bases and 6 bases, in that order; junction bases with no gene match: 3. This CDR3 is built from 15 residues. The germline CDR1 and CDR2 sequences are MNHEY and SVGAGI. The CDR3 loop is CASSYQTGVNSPLHF. Written as DNA, the CDR3 is TGTGCCAGCAGTTACCAGACAGGGGTTAATTCACCCCTCCACTTT.

This chain joins TRBV9 and TRBJ2-5, with 9 bases identical to TRBD2. The CDR3 contains 16 residues. The germline V gene has CDR1 SGDLS and CDR2 YYNGEE. V lost 0 bases to trimming and J lost 5 bases; unmatched junction nucleotides: 8. CDR3: CASSVVAGVPSETQYF. CDR3 in DNA: TGTGCCAGCAGCGTAGTAGCGGGGGTACCATCGGAGACCCAGTACTTC. The variable domain in full, completed from reference TRBV9 and TRBJ2-5, reads DSGVTQTPKHLITATGQRVTLRCSPRSGDLSVYWYQQSLDQGLQFLIQYYNGEERAKGNILERFSAQQFPDLHSELNLSSLELGDSALYFCASSVVAGVPSETQYFGPGTRLLVL.

CDR3 DNA sequence: TGTGCCAGCTCCCAGGCCACAGGGAACACTGAAGCTTTCTTT. Translating gives CASSQATGNTEAFF. This chain uses TRBV28 with TRBJ1-1; TRBD1 might be the D (5 bases). With 8 bases removed from V and 1 base from J, the gap between germline ends came to 14 bases. This CDR3 is 14 amino acids long. Germline CDR1 reads MDHEN; CDR2 reads SYDVKM.

The rearrangement joins TRBV7-9 to TRBJ2-3, with 10 nucleotides matching TRBD2. The V and J ends lost 1 base and 5 bases, in that order; junction bases with no gene match: 3. The CDR3 length is 15 residues. Germline CDR1 SEHNR, CDR2 FQNEAQ (reference sequence). DNA of the CDR3: TGTGCCAGCAGCTTAGGGGCTAGCGGGGGAGATACGCAGTATTTT. This gives the protein CASSLGASGGDTQYF.

The CDR3 DNA follows: TGTGCCAGTAGTAGGGACAGGGGCTCCTATAATTCACCCCTCCACTTT. Translation gives CASSRDRGSYNSPLHF. This rearrangement joins TRBV19 to TRBJ1-6; 10 positions match TRBD1. The CDR3 consists of 16 residues. The ends lost 4 bases at V and 0 bases at J; junction bases unmatched: 0. The germline gives CDR1 LNHDA, CDR2 SQIVND (reference sequence).

The genes are TRBV10-3 and TRBJ1-1; the match to TRBD1 covers 11 bases. J was trimmed by 6 bases and V by 7 bases; bases with no gene match: 10. This CDR3 region has 15 residues. Germline CDR1 and CDR2: ENHRY and SYGVKD. The CDR3 protein is CAITRGQGEYAEAFF. The CDR3 DNA reads as TGTGCCATCACCAGGGGACAGGGGGAATATGCTGAAGCTTTCTTT.